The clone carrying this T cell receptor (beta chain) was counted at least ten times. Its antigen remains unknown. RNA transcripts gave rise to amplified TCR beta CDR3 regions. With the HTBI primer set, the TCR CDR3 went through a first round of RT-PCR. TCRdb recomputed calls from the multiplex PCR reads with MiXCR, one row per CDR3 protein. The profile shows 490,000 or so distinct CDR3 sequences, 16% of them singletons. Germline V gives CDR1 MDHEN, CDR2 SYDVKM. This CDR3 has 15 residues. The V and J ends lost 5 bases and 4 bases respectively, with 16 bases between them. The sample belongs to a study of T cells in Graves' hyperthyroidism and ophthalmopathy. Looking at the study overall: Any treatment followed the collection of peripheral blood at initial diagnosis.

Study-level findings and limits: It was a median approximately six months before onset that the model predicted ophthalmopathy. Ophthalmopathy was separated from stable hyperthyroidism by a 13 V-J model.

Sequenced: blood. The chain is built from TRBV28 and TRBJ2-3; D perhaps matches TRBD2 (6 bases). The receptor's source is a woman in her twenties or thirties with Graves' ophthalmopathy. The CDR3 DNA reads TGTGCCAGCAGTCTGGGACTTGTAACGGCAGATACGCAGTATTTT. Residues: CASSLGLVTADTQYF. The variable domain in full, completed from reference TRBV28 and TRBJ2-3, reads DVKVTQSSRYLVKRTGEKVFLECVQDMDHENMFWYRQDPGLGLRLIYFSYDVKMKEKGDIPEGYSVSREKKERFSLILESASTNQTSMYLCASSLGLVTADTQYFGPGTRLTVL.